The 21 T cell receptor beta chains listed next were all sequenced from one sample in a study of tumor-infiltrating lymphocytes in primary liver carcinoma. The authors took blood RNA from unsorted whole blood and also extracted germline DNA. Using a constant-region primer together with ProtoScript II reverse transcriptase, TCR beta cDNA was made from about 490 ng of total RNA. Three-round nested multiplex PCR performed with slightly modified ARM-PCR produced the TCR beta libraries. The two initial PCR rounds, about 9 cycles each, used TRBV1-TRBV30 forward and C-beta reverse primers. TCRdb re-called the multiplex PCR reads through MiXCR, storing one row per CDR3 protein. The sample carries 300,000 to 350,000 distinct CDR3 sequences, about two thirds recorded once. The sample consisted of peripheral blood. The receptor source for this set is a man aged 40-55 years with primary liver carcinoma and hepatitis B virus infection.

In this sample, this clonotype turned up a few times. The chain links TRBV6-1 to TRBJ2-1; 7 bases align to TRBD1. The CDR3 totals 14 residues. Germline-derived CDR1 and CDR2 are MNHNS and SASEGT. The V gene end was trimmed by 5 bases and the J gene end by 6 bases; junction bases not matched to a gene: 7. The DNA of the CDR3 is TGTGCCAGCAGTCGGGACAGAAACCCCAATGAGCAGTTCTTC. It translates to CASSRDRNPNEQFF.

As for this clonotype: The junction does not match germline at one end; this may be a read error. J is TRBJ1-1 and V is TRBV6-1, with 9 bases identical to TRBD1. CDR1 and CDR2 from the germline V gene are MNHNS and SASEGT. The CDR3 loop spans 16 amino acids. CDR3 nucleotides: TGTGCCAGCAGTGGAGACAGGGGGGCTATGAACAATGAAGCTTTCTTT. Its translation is CASSGDRGAMNNEAFF.

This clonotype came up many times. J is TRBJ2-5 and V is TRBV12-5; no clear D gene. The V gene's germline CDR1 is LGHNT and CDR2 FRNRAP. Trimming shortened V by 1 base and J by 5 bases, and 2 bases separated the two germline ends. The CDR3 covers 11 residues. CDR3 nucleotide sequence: TGTGCTAGTGGTTTGGGGGAGACCCAGTACTTC. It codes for CASGLGETQYF.

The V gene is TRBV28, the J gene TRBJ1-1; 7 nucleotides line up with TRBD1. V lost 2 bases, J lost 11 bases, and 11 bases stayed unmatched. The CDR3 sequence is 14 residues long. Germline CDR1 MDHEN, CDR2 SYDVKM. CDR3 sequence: CASSLPMTGPGAFF. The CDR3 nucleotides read TGTGCCAGCAGTTTACCAATGACAGGGCCTGGGGCTTTCTTT. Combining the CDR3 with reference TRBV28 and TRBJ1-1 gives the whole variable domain DVKVTQSSRYLVKRTGEKVFLECVQDMDHENMFWYRQDPGLGLRLIYFSYDVKMKEKGDIPEGYSVSREKKERFSLILESASTNQTSMYLCASSLPMTGPGAFFGQGTRLTVV.

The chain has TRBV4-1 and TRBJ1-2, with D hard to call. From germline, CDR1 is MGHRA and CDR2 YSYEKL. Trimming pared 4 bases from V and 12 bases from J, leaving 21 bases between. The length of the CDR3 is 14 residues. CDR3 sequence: CASSRDQGSTTNTF. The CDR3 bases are TGCGCCAGCAGCCGAGATCAAGGCAGTACTACAAACACCTTC.

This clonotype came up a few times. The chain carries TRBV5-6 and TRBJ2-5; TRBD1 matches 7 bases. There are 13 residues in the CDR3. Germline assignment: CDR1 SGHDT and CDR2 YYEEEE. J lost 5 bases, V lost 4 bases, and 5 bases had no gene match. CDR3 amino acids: CASSIQGFETQYF. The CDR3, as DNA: TGTGCCAGCAGCATACAGGGGTTTGAGACCCAGTACTTC.

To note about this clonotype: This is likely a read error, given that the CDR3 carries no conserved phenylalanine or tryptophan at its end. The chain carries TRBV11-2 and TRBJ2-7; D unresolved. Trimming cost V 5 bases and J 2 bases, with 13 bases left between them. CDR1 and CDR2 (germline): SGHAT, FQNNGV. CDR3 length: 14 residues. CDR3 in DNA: TGTGCCAGCAGCCATATAGGACGAACCTACGAGCAGTACTTA. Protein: CASSHIGRTYEQYL.

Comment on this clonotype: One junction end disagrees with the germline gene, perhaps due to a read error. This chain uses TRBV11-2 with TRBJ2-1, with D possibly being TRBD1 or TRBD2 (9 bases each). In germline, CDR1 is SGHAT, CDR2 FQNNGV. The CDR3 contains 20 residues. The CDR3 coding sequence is TGTGCCAGCAGCTTAATACAGGGGGCTGGTCGACTAGCGGCCTACAATAAGCAGCTCTTC. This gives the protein CASSLIQGAGRLAAYNKQLF.

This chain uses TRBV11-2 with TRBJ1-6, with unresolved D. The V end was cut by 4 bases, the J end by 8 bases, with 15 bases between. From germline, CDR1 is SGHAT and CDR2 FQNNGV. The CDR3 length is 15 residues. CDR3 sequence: CASSSVHGVDSPLHF. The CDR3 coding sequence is TGTGCCAGCAGCTCAGTCCATGGGGTAGATTCACCCCTCCACTTT.

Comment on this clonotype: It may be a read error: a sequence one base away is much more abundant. The CDR3 bases are TGTGCCAGCAGGACGGGACTAGCGATGACAGATACGCGGTATTTT. This encodes CASRTGLAMTDTRYF. The chain couples TRBV12-3 or TRBV12-4 to TRBJ2-3, with 10 bases fitting TRBD2. This CDR3 is built from 15 residues.

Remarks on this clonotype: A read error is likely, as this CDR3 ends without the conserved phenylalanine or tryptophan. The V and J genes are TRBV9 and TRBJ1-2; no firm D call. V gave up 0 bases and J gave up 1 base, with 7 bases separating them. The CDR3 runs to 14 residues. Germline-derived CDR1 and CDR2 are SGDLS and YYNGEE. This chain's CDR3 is CASSVGTVNYGYTL. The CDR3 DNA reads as TGTGCCAGCAGCGTAGGTACGGTTAACTATGGCTACACCCTC.

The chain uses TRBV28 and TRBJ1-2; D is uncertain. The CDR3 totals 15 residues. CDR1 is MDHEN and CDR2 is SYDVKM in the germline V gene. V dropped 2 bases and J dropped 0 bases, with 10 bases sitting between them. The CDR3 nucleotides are TGTGCCAGCAGTTTAGGTACAGCGGCTAACTATGGCTACACCTTC. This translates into CASSLGTAANYGYTF.

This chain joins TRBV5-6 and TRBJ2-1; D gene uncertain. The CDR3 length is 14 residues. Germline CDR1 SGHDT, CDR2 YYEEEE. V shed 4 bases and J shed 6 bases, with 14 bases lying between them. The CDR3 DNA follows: TGTGCCAGCAGCCCGGTCGGTCAGACCAATGAGCAGTTCTTC. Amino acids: CASSPVGQTNEQFF.

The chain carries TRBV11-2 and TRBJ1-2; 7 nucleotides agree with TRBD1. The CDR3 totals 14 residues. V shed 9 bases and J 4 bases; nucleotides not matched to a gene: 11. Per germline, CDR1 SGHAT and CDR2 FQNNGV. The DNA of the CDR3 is TGTGCCAGTAGCCGCGAGACAGGGCTCTATGGCTACACCTTC. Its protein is CASSRETGLYGYTF.

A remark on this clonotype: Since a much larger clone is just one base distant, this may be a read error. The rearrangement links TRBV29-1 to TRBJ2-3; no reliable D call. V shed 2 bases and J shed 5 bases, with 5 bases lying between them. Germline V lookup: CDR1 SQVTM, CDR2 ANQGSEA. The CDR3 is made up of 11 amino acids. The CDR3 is CSVEPRDTQYF. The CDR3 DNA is TGCAGCGTTGAACCAAGAGATACGCAGTATTTT.

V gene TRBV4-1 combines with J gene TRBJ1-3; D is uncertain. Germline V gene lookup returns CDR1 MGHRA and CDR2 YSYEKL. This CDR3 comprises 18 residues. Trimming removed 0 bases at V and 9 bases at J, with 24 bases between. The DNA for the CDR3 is TGCGCCAGCAGCCAAGATATCCGATCCAGTGACTCTGGAGGCACCATATATTTT. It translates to CASSQDIRSSDSGGTIYF.

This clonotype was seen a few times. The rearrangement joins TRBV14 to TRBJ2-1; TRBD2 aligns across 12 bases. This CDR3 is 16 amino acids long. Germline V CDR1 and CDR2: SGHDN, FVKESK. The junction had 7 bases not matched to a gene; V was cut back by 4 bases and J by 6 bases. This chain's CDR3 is CASSLPTSGSSNEQFF. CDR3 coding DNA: TGTGCCAGCAGCCTTCCGACTAGCGGGAGTAGCAATGAGCAGTTCTTC.

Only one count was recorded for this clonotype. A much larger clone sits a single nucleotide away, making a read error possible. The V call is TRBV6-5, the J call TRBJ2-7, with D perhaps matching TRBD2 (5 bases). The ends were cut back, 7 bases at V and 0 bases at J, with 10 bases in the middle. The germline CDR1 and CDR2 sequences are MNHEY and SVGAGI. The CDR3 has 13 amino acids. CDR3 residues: CASTGGYSYEQYF. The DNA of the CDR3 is TGTGCCAGCACTGGCGGGTACTCCTACGAGCAGTACTTC.

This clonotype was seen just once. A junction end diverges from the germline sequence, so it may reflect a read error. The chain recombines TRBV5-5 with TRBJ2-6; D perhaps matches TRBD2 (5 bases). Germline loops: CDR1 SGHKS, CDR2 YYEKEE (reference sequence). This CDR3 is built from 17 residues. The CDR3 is CVSSRRDASSGANVLTF. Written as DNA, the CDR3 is TGTGTCAGCAGCCGCCGGGATGCTAGCTCTGGGGCCAACGTCCTGACTTTC.

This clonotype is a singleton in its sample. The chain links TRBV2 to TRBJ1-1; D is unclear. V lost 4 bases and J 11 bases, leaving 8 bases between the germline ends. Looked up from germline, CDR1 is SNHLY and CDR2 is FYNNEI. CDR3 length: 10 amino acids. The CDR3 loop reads CASSGEMAFF. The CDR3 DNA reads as TGTGCCAGCAGTGGGGAAATGGCTTTCTTT.

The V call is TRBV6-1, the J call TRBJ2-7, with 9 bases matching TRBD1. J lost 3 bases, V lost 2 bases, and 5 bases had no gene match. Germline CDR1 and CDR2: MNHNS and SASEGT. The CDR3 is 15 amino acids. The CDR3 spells CASSERRDRVYEQYF. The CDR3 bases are TGTGCCAGCAGTGAAAGAAGGGACAGGGTCTACGAGCAGTACTTC.